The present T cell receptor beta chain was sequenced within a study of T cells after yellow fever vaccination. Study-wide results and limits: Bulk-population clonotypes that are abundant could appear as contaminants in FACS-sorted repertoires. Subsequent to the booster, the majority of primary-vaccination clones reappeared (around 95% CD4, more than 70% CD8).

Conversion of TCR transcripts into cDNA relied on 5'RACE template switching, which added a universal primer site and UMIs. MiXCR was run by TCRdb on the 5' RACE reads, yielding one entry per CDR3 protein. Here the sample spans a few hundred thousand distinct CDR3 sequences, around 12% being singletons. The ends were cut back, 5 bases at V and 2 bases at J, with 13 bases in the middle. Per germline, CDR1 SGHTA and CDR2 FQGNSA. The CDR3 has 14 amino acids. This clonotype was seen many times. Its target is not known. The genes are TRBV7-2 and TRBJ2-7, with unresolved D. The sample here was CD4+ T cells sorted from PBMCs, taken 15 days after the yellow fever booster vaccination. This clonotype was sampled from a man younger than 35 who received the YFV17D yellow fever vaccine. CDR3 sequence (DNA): TGTGCCAGCAGCCTAGGGTTGGGCGCCTACGAGCAGTACTTC. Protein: CASSLGLGAYEQYF. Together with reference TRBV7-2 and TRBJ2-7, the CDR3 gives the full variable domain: GAGVSQSPSNKVTEKGKDVELRCDPISGHTALYWYRQSLGQGLEFLIYFQGNSAPDKSGLPSDRFSAERTGGSVSTLTIQRTQQEDSAVYLCASSLGLGAYEQYFGPGTRLTVT.